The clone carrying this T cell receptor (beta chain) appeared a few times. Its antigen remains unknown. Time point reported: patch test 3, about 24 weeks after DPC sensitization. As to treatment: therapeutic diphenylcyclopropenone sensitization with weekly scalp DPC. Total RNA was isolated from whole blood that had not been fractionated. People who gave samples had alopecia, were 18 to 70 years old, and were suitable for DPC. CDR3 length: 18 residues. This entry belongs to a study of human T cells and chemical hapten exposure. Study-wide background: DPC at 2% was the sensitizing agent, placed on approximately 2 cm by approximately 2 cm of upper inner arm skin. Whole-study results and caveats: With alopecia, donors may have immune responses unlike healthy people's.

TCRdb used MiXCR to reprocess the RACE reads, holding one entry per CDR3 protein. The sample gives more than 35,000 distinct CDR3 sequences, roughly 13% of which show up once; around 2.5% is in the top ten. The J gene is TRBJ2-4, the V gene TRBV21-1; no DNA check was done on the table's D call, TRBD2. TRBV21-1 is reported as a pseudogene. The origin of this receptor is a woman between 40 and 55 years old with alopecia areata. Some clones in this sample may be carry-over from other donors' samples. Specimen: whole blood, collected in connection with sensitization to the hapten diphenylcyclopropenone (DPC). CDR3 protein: CASSPWLAVGLAKNIQYF. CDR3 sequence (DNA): TGTGCCAGCAGCCCATGGCTAGCGGTGGGTCTAGCCAAAAACATTCAGTACTTC.